This entry is about one T cell receptor beta chain. The CDR3 is 21 amino acids. After removal of 0 bases from V and 1 base from J, the junction contained 14 bases not matched to a gene. The V gene's germline CDR1 is LNHNV and CDR2 YYDKDF (reference sequence). The data were produced by immunoSEQ multiplex PCR, yet TCRdb's version contains in-frame clones alone and is incomplete. The sample records about 100,000 clones, 81% being singletons. This sample was taken from a study of blood T cell repertoires in COVID-19. Seattle patients were enrolled while actively infected and followed longitudinally. The sequence came from a man aged 80 or over with COVID-19, enrolled during active disease. The specimen sequenced was peripheral blood. The rearrangement joins TRBV15 to TRBJ2-7, with 14 positions matching TRBD2. CDR3 in DNA: TGTGCCACCAGCAGAGATTTCTCTCCGGGACTAGCGGGAGTAGGGTCCTACGAGCAGTACTTC. The encoded protein is CATSRDFSPGLAGVGSYEQYF.